The TCR beta chain described here comes from a study of Ad26.COV2.S vaccination and SARS-CoV-2 variants. Across the whole study: Doses of Ad26.COV2.S were injected into muscle once or twice, 56 days apart.

Sequencing was performed with immunoSEQ multiplex PCR; in TCRdb, only in-frame clones are kept and a portion is missing. Of roughly 320,000 clones in the sample, about 86% were seen once. The V and J ends lost 1 base and 5 bases respectively, with 12 bases between them. The germline CDR1 and CDR2 sequences are SGHTA and FQGNSA. The CDR3 sequence is 15 residues long. Treatment noted: 15 to 20 received Ad26.COV2.S at low or high dose, single or two shots; several received placebo; per-sample allocation not given. Specimen acquisition occurred on day 63 following the initial vaccine or placebo injection. Ad26.COV2.S expressed prefusion-stabilized spike from the original Wuhan strain. This clone occurred once.

This TCR came from a person aged 18-65 years who received the Ad26.COV2.S COVID-19 vaccine or a placebo. The source was peripheral blood, collected in a trial of Ad26.COV2.S vaccine versus placebo. This chain uses TRBV7-2 with TRBJ1-5; D unresolved. The CDR3 protein is CASSLGPPLYQPQHF. The CDR3 DNA sequence: TGTGCCAGCAGCTTAGGTCCCCCTCTTTATCAGCCCCAGCATTTT. Filled out from reference TRBV7-2 and TRBJ1-5, the complete variable domain reads GAGVSQSPSNKVTEKGKDVELRCDPISGHTALYWYRQSLGQGLEFLIYFQGNSAPDKSGLPSDRFSAERTGGSVSTLTIQRTQQEDSAVYLCASSLGPPLYQPQHFGDGTRLSIL.